A single sample is the source of the 2 T cell receptor beta chains below, sequenced in a study of spatial heterogeneity in lung cancer. Antigen specificity for these receptors is unknown. TCRdb recomputed calls from the 5' RACE reads with MiXCR, one row per CDR3 protein. Of 9,500 to 13,000 distinct CDR3 sequences listed, around 7.3% are singletons. The time point denotes: sample taken at primary tumor resection. Findings and caveats of the study: The study found that expanded intratumoral alpha and beta TCR counts tracked tumor mutation counts.

The sample in question was lung tumor tissue, obtained at surgery. The receptors come from a male donor with early-stage non-small cell lung cancer.

This clonotype came up a few times. The chain couples TRBV5-1 to TRBJ1-2; TRBD1 is a possible D gene (6 bases). CDR3 length equals 14 residues. The V gene lost 0 bases and the J gene lost 6 bases, with 12 bases spanning the gap. The germline V gene has CDR1 SGHRS and CDR2 YFSETQ. CDR3: CASSLGGGGNGYTF. DNA of the CDR3: TGCGCCAGCAGCTTGGGCGGCGGGGGCAATGGCTACACCTTC.

In its sample, this clonotype was seen many times. This chain joins TRBV20-1 and TRBJ1-1; D is unclear. CDR3 size: 11 residues. Trimming stripped 4 bases from V and 7 bases from J, with 10 bases between. Per the germline V gene, CDR1 is DFQATT and CDR2 is SNEGSKA (reference sequence). CDR3 amino acids: CSANPNYEAFF. CDR3 coding DNA: TGCAGTGCTAATCCGAATTATGAAGCTTTCTTT.